These T cell receptor beta chains were read from a single sample in a study of shared clonotypes between healthy human individuals. Assay used: immunoSEQ multiplex PCR; TCRdb lists only in-frame clones, some missing. The data hold around 2,000,000 clones, with 93% observed a single time. What was sequenced was naive CD8+ T cells from PBMCs. These receptors were collected from a man between 18 and 29 years old in good health. Some clones in this sample may be carry-over from other donors' samples. Both conserved end residues are part of each CDR3. The D gene is left open where the match is weak. Some rows have no size entry. The others give once, few or many, or a class for an expanded clone.

abundance	d_gene	v_gene	j_gene	CDR3nt	CDR3aa
.	.	TRBV11-2	TRBJ1-2	TGTGCCAGCAGCAGGGGTAGGGGCTACACCTTC	CASSRGRGYTF
.	.	TRBV7-9	TRBJ2-1	TGTGCCAGTAGGACCCAGACGGACTACAATGAGCAGTTCTTC	CASRTQTDYNEQFF
.	.	TRBV4-3	TRBJ2-7	TGCGCCAGCAGCCCCCATCGGTCCTACGAGCAGTACTTC	CASSPHRSYEQYF
.	TRBD2	TRBV6-5	TRBJ2-1	TGTGCCAGCAGTTACCTGGCGGGAGGGGGCGATGAGCAGTTCTTC	CASSYLAGGGDEQFF
.	.	TRBV7-9	TRBJ2-1	TGTGCCAGCACCCTGGTAGGACTCGCCGGCGAGCAGTTCTTC	CASTLVGLAGEQFF
.	.	TRBV10-3	TRBJ2-1	TGTGCCATCAGTGAGTCGAAATTGGCAGGGAGCAATGAGCAGTTCTTC	CAISESKLAGSNEQFF
.	TRBD1	TRBV28	TRBJ1-2	TGTGCCAGCAGCTCGGACAGGGGCTCTGGTGGCTACACCTTC	CASSSDRGSGGYTF
.	TRBD1	TRBV10-2	TRBJ1-1	TGCGCCAGCAGGGATCCGGGACAGGGGACGAACACTGAAGCTTTCTTT	CASRDPGQGTNTEAFF
.	TRBD1	TRBV19	TRBJ2-1	TGTGCCAGTAGTTACGCAGGGGGCCCCTACAATGAGCAGTTCTTC	CASSYAGGPYNEQFF
.	.	TRBV10-3	TRBJ2-7	TGTGCCATCAGTGAGTTACTCGTTCGGGGTACAAACGAGCAGTACTTC	CAISELLVRGTNEQYF
.	.	TRBV11-2	TRBJ2-3	TGTGCCAGCAGCTTAGGTGGGAGACTCACAGATACGCAGTATTTT	CASSLGGRLTDTQYF
.	.	TRBV27	TRBJ2-5	TGTGCCAGCAGTTTATCAGGGTTGAAGACCCAGTACTTC	CASSLSGLKTQYF
.	.	TRBV27	TRBJ2-1	TGTGCCAGCAGTTTTGGAGGGAGCTCCTACAATGAGCAGTTCTTC	CASSFGGSSYNEQFF
.	.	TRBV4-3	TRBJ2-2	TGCGCCAGCAGCCAAGGGGTTACCGGGGAGCTGTTTTTT	CASSQGVTGELFF
.	.	TRBV9	TRBJ1-4	TGTGCCAGCAGCCACACCGGTAGGGGCCCAGATGAAAAACTGTTTTTT	CASSHTGRGPDEKLFF
.	TRBD2	TRBV15	TRBJ2-3	TGTGCCACCAGCAGCCAATGGACTAGCGGAGGACGCACAGATACGCAGTATTTT	CATSSQWTSGGRTDTQYF
.	.	TRBV20-1	TRBJ2-1	TGCAGTGCCTGGCCCTACAATGAGCAGTTCTTC	CSAWPYNEQFF
.	TRBD1	TRBV19	TRBJ2-1	TGTGCCACATCGGCAGGGGGCAGTGAGCAGTTCTTC	CATSAGGSEQFF
.	.	TRBV6-6	TRBJ1-2	TGTGCCAGCAGTCCAAAGAGTCAGAATGGCTACACCTTC	CASSPKSQNGYTF
.	TRBD2	TRBV28	TRBJ2-2	TGTGCCAGCCCGAGCGGGATAGCGGGCACCGGGGAGCTGTTTTTT	CASPSGIAGTGELFF
once	.	TRBV29-1	TRBJ1-1	TGCAGCGTACCAGGACAGTTTACGAACACTGAAGCTTTCTTT	CSVPGQFTNTEAFF
few	.	TRBV4-1	TRBJ1-5	TGCGCCAGCAGCGAGACAGGTCAGCCCCAGCATTTT	CASSETGQPQHF
.	TRBD2	TRBV4-3	TRBJ2-2	TGCGCCAGCAGCGAGAGCAGACTAGCGGGAGGTCTGACCGGGGAGCTGTTTTTT	CASSESRLAGGLTGELFF
.	.	TRBV27	TRBJ2-5	TGTGCCAGCAGTTTACTTATGGGGTTCGAGACCCAGTACTTC	CASSLLMGFETQYF
.	.	TRBV6-6	TRBJ2-1	TGTGCCAGCAGTTACGAGGGGCACAATGAGCAGTTCTTC	CASSYEGHNEQFF
.	.	TRBV29-1	TRBJ2-5	TGCAGCGTTGAATGGCCCAATGAAGAGACCCAGTACTTC	CSVEWPNEETQYF